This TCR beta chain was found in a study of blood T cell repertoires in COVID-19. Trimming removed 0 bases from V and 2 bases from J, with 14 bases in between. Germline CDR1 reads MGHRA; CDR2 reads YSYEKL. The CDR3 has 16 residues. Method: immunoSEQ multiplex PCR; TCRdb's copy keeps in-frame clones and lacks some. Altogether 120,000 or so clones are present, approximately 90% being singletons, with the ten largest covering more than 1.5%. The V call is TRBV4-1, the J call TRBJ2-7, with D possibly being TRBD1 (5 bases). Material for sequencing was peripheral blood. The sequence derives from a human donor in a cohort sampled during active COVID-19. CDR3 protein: CASSQDFPGSTYEQYF. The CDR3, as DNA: TGCGCCAGCAGCCAAGATTTCCCAGGGTCGACCTACGAGCAGTACTTC.